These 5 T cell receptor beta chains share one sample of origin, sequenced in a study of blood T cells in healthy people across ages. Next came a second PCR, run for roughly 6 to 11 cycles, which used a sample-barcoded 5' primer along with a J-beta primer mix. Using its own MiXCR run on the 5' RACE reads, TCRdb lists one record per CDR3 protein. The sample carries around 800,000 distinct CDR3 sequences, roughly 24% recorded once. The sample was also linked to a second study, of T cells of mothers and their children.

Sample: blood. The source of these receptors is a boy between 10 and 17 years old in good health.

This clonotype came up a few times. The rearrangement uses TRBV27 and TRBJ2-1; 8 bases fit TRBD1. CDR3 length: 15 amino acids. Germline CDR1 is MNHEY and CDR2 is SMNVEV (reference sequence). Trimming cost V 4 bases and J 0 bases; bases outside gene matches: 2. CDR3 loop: CASSSGQDSYNEQFF. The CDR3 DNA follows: TGTGCCAGCAGTTCGGGACAGGACTCCTACAATGAGCAGTTCTTC.

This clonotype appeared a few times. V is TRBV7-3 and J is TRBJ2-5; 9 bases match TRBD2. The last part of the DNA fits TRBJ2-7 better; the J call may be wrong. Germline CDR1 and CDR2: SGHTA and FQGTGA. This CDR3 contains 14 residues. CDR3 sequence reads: CASRSPSGNYEQYF. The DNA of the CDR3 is TGTGCCAGCAGGTCTCCTAGCGGGAACTACGAGCAGTACTTC.

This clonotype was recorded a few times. CDR3 DNA sequence: TGTGCCATCAGTGAGAGAGGCGAGGGGTCAAACGAGCAGTACTTC. Translated, it gives CAISERGEGSNEQYF. The J gene is TRBJ2-7, the V gene TRBV10-3; tentatively, D is TRBD1 or TRBD2 (5 bases each). V lost 2 bases and J lost 5, with 16 bases in between. The CDR3 sequence is 15 residues long. The germline V gene has CDR1 ENHRY and CDR2 SYGVKD.

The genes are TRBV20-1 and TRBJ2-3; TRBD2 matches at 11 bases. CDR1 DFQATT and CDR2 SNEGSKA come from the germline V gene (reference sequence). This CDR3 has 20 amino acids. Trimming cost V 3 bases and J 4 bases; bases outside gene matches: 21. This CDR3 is CSARDYTSGGRRVVADTQYF. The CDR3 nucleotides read TGCAGTGCTAGGGATTATACTAGCGGGGGCCGCCGAGTAGTGGCAGATACGCAGTATTTT.

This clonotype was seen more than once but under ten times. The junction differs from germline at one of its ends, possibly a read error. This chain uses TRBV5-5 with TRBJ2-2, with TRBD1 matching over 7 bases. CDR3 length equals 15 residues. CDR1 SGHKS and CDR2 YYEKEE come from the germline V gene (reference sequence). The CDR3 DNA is TGCGCCAGCAGCTTGGCCCCCAGGGGGTCCGGGGAGCTGTTTTTT. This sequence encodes CASSLAPRGSGELFF.